This entry concerns a single T cell receptor (beta chain). J was trimmed by 3 bases and V by 11 bases; bases with no gene match: 10. The CDR3 is 13 residues long. Germline V gives CDR1 SEHNR, CDR2 FQNEAQ (reference sequence). Sequenced by immunoSEQ multiplex PCR; TCRdb stores in-frame clones only, minus some. This table has 250,000 to 300,000 clones, roughly 90% appearing once. This sample is part of a study of blood T cell repertoires in COVID-19. At the level of the study: T cells, B-cell-depleted T cells, or PBMCs supplied cDNA or gDNA.

Material: peripheral blood. The chain has TRBV7-9 and TRBJ2-7; 7 nucleotides align to TRBD1. This receptor was identified in a man over 45 with acute or convalescent COVID-19. CDR3 amino acids: CACERTGYYEQYF. Written as DNA, the CDR3 is TGTGCCTGCGAGAGGACAGGATACTACGAGCAGTACTTC.